One sample yielded the 24 T cell receptor beta chains listed below, sequenced in a study of cytomegalovirus exposure and HLA in healthy donors (dated by TCRdb to 2016 to 2017). The library was made by the immunoSEQ multiplex PCR assay. The multiplex PCR relied on a mix of 60 forward primers for TCR Vbeta segments and 13 reverse primers for TCR Jbeta segments. Drawn from immuneACCESS, this table holds only the in-frame rearrangements with V and J called that TCRdb kept. Clones are partly lost; checked studies trace under half to an unresolved V gene and leave the rest unexplained. This sample holds 84,000 or so clones; about 77% were observed only once. The top ten hold over 3% of the sample. Sequences were obtained from PBMCs. These receptors originate from a middle-aged man in good health and CMV-seronegative.

The CDR3 reads CASSIGGTHPTNEQFF. DNA for the CDR3: TGTGCCAGTAGTATAGGGGGGACTCATCCTACTAATGAGCAGTTCTTC. The chain is built from TRBV19 and TRBJ2-1; D may be TRBD2 (6 bases). V was shortened by 1 base and J by 7 bases, with 17 bases between the two germline ends. The CDR3 sequence is 16 residues long. From germline, CDR1 is LNHDA and CDR2 SQIVND (reference sequence).

The chain carries TRBV25-1 and TRBJ2-1; 13 positions agree with TRBD2. Germline lookup yields CDR1 MGHDK and CDR2 SYGVNS. This CDR3 region has 17 residues. The J segment lost 6 bases and the V segment lost 2 bases, leaving 7 bases of the junction unmatched. The CDR3 loop is CASSEHIRTSGGNEQFF. CDR3 DNA: TGTGCCAGCAGTGAACACATACGGACTAGCGGGGGCAATGAGCAGTTCTTC.

This chain connects TRBV11-2 to TRBJ2-5; perhaps TRBD1 as D (5 bases). The CDR3 runs to 16 residues. CDR1 SGHAT and CDR2 FQNNGV come from the germline V gene. Trimming took 1 base from V and 5 from J, leaving 17 bases between them. In nucleotides, the CDR3 is TGTGCCAGCAGCTTAGGGGTTGCGTGGGGCCCGGAGACCCAGTACTTC. It codes for CASSLGVAWGPETQYF.

V is TRBV2 and J is TRBJ1-6, with a possible D match to TRBD1 (6 bases). V was shortened by 2 bases and J by 0 bases, with 8 bases between the two germline ends. The CDR3 consists of 16 residues. Germline V lookup: CDR1 SNHLY, CDR2 FYNNEI. The CDR3 here is CASSERGSSYNSPLHF. Written as DNA, the CDR3 is TGTGCCAGCAGTGAAAGGGGGAGCTCCTATAATTCACCCCTCCACTTT.

This rearrangement joins TRBV5-5 to TRBJ1-2; weak D call: TRBD1 (5 bases). Germline V gene data show CDR1 as SGHKS and CDR2 as YYEKEE (reference sequence). The CDR3 runs 17 residues. V lost 3 bases, J lost 5 bases, and 23 bases lay in between. DNA of the CDR3: TGTGCCAGCAGCTACACCCCCGAGCCCGGGGACTTTTATGGCTACACCTTC. Amino acid sequence: CASSYTPEPGDFYGYTF.

The genes are TRBV10-3 and TRBJ2-5, with 10 bases lining up with TRBD2. The CDR3 is 15 amino acids. CDR1 and CDR2 (germline): ENHRY, SYGVKD. The V segment lost 2 bases and the J segment 2 bases; nucleotides outside the gene matches: 2. Here the CDR3 DNA reads TGTGCCATCAGTGAGCCTAGCGGGAGACAAGAGACCCAGTACTTC. It encodes CAISEPSGRQETQYF.

This chain uses TRBV5-1 with TRBJ2-1, with 10 bases that match TRBD2. This CDR3 is built from 19 residues. The ends lost 0 bases at V and 7 bases at J; junction bases unmatched: 16. CDR1 and CDR2 from the germline V gene are SGHRS and YFSETQ. CDR3 sequence: CASSLVPPSAGGRTNEQFF. In DNA form, the CDR3 reads TGCGCCAGCAGCTTGGTCCCCCCCTCAGCGGGGGGGCGTACGAATGAGCAGTTCTTC. The whole variable domain, filled in from reference TRBV5-1 and TRBJ2-1, reads KAGVTQTPRYLIKTRGQQVTLSCSPISGHRSVSWYQQTPGQGLQFLFEYFSETQRNKGNFPGRFSGRQFSNSRSEMNVSTLELGDSALYLCASSLVPPSAGGRTNEQFFGPGTRLTVL.

The chain is built from TRBV28 and TRBJ2-7; maybe TRBD2 (6 bases). This CDR3 comprises 13 residues. V lost 7 bases to trimming and J lost 0 bases, with 10 bases between them. Germline CDR1 is MDHEN and CDR2 is SYDVKM. The CDR3 nucleotides read TGTGCCAGCACCGCGGGGAGCTCCTACGAGCAGTACTTC. Encoded protein: CASTAGSSYEQYF.

This clone was seen a single time. The rearrangement links TRBV7-9 to TRBJ1-5, with 7 bases that match TRBD1. V lost 2 bases and J lost 6; bases outside the gene matches: 4. This CDR3 is built from 14 residues. Germline lookup yields CDR1 SEHNR and CDR2 FQNEAQ (reference sequence). CDR3 sequence reads: CASSLQGEFQPQHF. DNA of the CDR3: TGTGCCAGCAGCTTACAGGGGGAGTTTCAGCCCCAGCATTTT.

This clone was observed once. J is TRBJ2-3 and V is TRBV6-4, with TRBD1 matching over 10 bases. The germline V gene encodes CDR1 MRHNA and CDR2 SNTAGT. This CDR3 contains 14 residues. V shed 4 bases, J shed 6 bases, and the junction held 4 bases outside the gene matches. The CDR3: CASSVGTGADTQYF. DNA for the CDR3: TGTGCCAGCAGTGTTGGGACAGGGGCGGATACGCAGTATTTT.

This chain connects TRBV15 to TRBJ2-3, with D maybe TRBD2 (5 bases). The CDR3 totals 13 residues. The V end was cut by 0 bases, the J end by 4 bases, with 5 bases between. CDR1 is LNHNV, CDR2 YYDKDF, per germline (reference sequence). The CDR3, as DNA: TGTGCCACCAGCAGAGAAGCGGCAGATACGCAGTATTTT. This translates into CATSREAADTQYF.

CDR3 sequence reads: CASSPRQSGANVLTF. In nucleotides, the CDR3 is TGTGCCAGCAGCCCCCGACAATCCGGGGCCAACGTCCTGACTTTC. V is TRBV9 and J is TRBJ2-6; D call uncertain. The CDR3 covers 15 residues. The germline CDR1 and CDR2 sequences are SGDLS and YYNGEE. V lost 4 bases, J lost 4 bases, and 12 bases lay in between.

This clone was seen a single time. For the CDR3, the DNA is TGTGCCAGCAGCTTGGGGGGGGAGGGACAGGGTATCGAGTACTTC. This sequence encodes CASSLGGEGQGIEYF. The chain is built from TRBV5-4 and TRBJ2-7, with 9 bases aligning to TRBD1. Trimming removed 0 bases from V and 11 bases from J; junction bases left unmatched: 12. The CDR3 has 15 residues. Germline-derived CDR1 and CDR2 are SGHNT and YYREEE (reference sequence).

About this clone itself: Different DNA sequences within this sample yield the same CDR3. The chain combines TRBV6-1 with TRBJ1-1; D unclear. Germline V gene lookup returns CDR1 MNHNS and CDR2 SASEGT. The ends were cut back, 6 bases at V and 6 bases at J, with 11 bases in the middle. The length of the CDR3 is 12 residues. The CDR3 DNA is TGTGCCAGCAGAGCCCCTCAGGCTGAAGCTTTCTTT. Protein product: CASRAPQAEAFF.

The chain links TRBV5-1 to TRBJ2-2; TRBD2 matches at 8 bases. The CDR3 totals 15 residues. Germline CDR1 is SGHRS and CDR2 is YFSETQ. V was pared by 4 bases and J by 6 bases, with 8 bases of the junction left unmatched. CDR3 amino acids: CASSLGASGSGELFF. The CDR3 DNA reads TGCGCCAGCAGCCTGGGGGCTAGCGGGTCCGGGGAGCTGTTTTTT.

This clone turned up a few times. This chain uses TRBV15 with TRBJ2-7, with D possibly TRBD1 on 6 matching bases. The V and J ends lost 0 bases and 7 bases respectively, with 25 bases between them. The CDR3 is 18 amino acids. The germline gives CDR1 LNHNV, CDR2 YYDKDF (reference sequence). Written as DNA, the CDR3 is TGTGCCACCAGCAGAGATCTGTATCAGGGGACATCACCCATGGAGCAGTACTTC. Its protein product is CATSRDLYQGTSPMEQYF.

This sequence joins TRBV7-9 and TRBJ2-3, with 10 bases aligning to TRBD2. Germline V CDR1 and CDR2: SEHNR, FQNEAQ (reference sequence). V lost 1 base and J lost 4; bases outside the gene matches: 2. This CDR3 is built from 15 residues. The CDR3 DNA reads TGTGCCAGCAGCTTAGTAGGACTAGCGGCAGATACGCAGTATTTT. The encoded protein is CASSLVGLAADTQYF.

In this sample, this clone turned up a few times. The same CDR3 also results from other DNA sequences found in this sample. The DNA for the CDR3 is TGTGCCAGCAGTAGTAGCGGGGGGTTCACAGATACGCAGTATTTT. It yields the protein CASSSSGGFTDTQYF. The chain carries TRBV28 and TRBJ2-3; 10 bases agree with TRBD2. Losses at the gene ends were 5 bases for V and 2 bases for J; bases not matched to a gene: 4. Germline CDR1 is MDHEN and CDR2 is SYDVKM. This CDR3 is 15 amino acids long.

The chain joins TRBV10-2 to TRBJ1-1; D call uncertain. The CDR3 totals 13 residues. V shed 4 bases and J shed 0 bases, with 6 bases lying between them. Germline lookup yields CDR1 WSHSY and CDR2 SAAADI. CDR3 DNA sequence: TGCGCCAGCAGTGGAGGGCTGAACACTGAAGCTTTCTTT. It specifies CASSGGLNTEAFF.

The CDR3 is CASSQQQGLAYGYTF. DNA for the CDR3: TGCGCCAGCAGCCAACAACAGGGGTTGGCCTATGGCTACACCTTC. The rearrangement uses TRBV4-1 and TRBJ1-2, with 7 bases fitting TRBD1. The germline gives CDR1 MGHRA, CDR2 YSYEKL. With V trimmed by 2 bases and J by 4 bases, 7 bases remained unmatched. This CDR3 contains 15 residues.

This clone was detected many times. This chain uses TRBV5-1 with TRBJ1-3; no firm D call. Per germline, CDR1 SGHRS and CDR2 YFSETQ. Trimming took off 3 bases at V and 8 bases at J, with 12 bases between the two ends. The CDR3 extends over 13 amino acids. This chain's CDR3 is CASSYTPGDTIYF. CDR3 in DNA: TGCGCCAGCAGCTATACCCCGGGAGACACCATATATTTT.

The chain links TRBV19 to TRBJ2-5, with D possibly matching TRBD1 (6 bases). This CDR3 is built from 15 residues. Germline V lookup: CDR1 LNHDA, CDR2 SQIVND (reference sequence). V was shortened by 3 bases and J by 2 bases, with 13 bases between the two germline ends. The CDR3 DNA reads TGTGCCAGTAGTATTCGGACAGCTCTTCAAGAGACCCAGTACTTC. Its protein product is CASSIRTALQETQYF.

The CDR3 DNA sequence: TGTGCCTGGAAAACAAATTCGGCGGGATCCCACGAGCAGTACTTC. Protein: CAWKTNSAGSHEQYF. J is TRBJ2-7 and V is TRBV30; possibly TRBD2 for D (6 bases). Germline CDR1 GTSNPN, CDR2 SVGIG (reference sequence). CDR3 size: 15 residues. Deletions cut 4 bases from V and 5 bases from J, with 21 bases between. Filled out from reference TRBV30 and TRBJ2-7, the complete variable domain reads SQTIHQWPATLVQPVGSPLSLECTVEGTSNPNLYWYRQAAGRGLQLLFYSVGIGQISSEVPQNLSASRPQDRQFILSSKKLLLSDSGFYLCAWKTNSAGSHEQYFGPGTRLTVT.

This clone has only one observation. The J gene is TRBJ2-2, the V gene TRBV27, with 7 bases lining up with TRBD1. The germline CDR1 and CDR2 sequences are MNHEY and SMNVEV (reference sequence). V lost 6 bases to trimming and J lost 6 bases; unmatched junction nucleotides: 4. The CDR3 has 13 residues. The CDR3 sequence: CASRGQDSGELFF. In DNA form, the CDR3 reads TGTGCCAGCAGAGGACAGGACTCCGGGGAGCTGTTTTTT.